Listed here are 15 T cell receptor beta chains from one sample, sequenced in a study of cytomegalovirus exposure and HLA in healthy donors. Researchers ran the PCR with 60 Vbeta and 13 Jbeta primers. Libraries were prepared by immunoSEQ multiplex PCR; TCRdb keeps only in-frame clonotypes and omits some of them. The sample holds about 190,000 clones, roughly 77% seen once. Input material: PBMCs. Receptor source: a woman aged 25-40 years in good health and CMV-seropositive.

The table lists this clone with a count of one. The CDR3 spells CASSLGSGQFF. CDR3 nucleotide sequence: TGTGCCAGCAGCTTAGGATCCGGGCAGTTCTTC. V usage is TRBV11-2 and J usage is TRBJ2-1, with unresolved D. The CDR3 length is 11 residues. Germline lookup yields CDR1 SGHAT and CDR2 FQNNGV. V was cut by 1 base and J by 12 bases, with 7 bases left in between.

The V call is TRBV28, the J call TRBJ1-2, with TRBD1 as a possible D gene (6 bases). The V end lost 5 bases, the J end lost 2 bases, and 15 bases lay between the germline ends. The CDR3 is made up of 15 amino acids. CDR1 MDHEN and CDR2 SYDVKM come from the germline V gene. The CDR3 is CASSTHRASNYGYTF. In DNA, the CDR3 is TGTGCCAGCAGTACCCACAGGGCCTCCAACTATGGCTACACCTTC.

The chain is built from TRBV6-4 and TRBJ2-2; 10 bases fit TRBD2. Germline V gene data show CDR1 as MRHNA and CDR2 as SNTAGT. CDR3 size: 19 residues. V gave up 0 bases and J gave up 2 bases; unmatched junction bases: 9. CDR3 amino acids: CASSDSVEREGRNTGELFF. The DNA of the CDR3 is TGTGCCAGCAGTGACTCGGTCGAGCGGGAGGGCCGAAACACCGGGGAGCTGTTTTTT.

The J gene is TRBJ1-5, the V gene TRBV7-2, with D perhaps matching TRBD1 (6 bases). CDR3 length equals 14 residues. Germline V lookup: CDR1 SGHTA, CDR2 FQGNSA. The V end was cut by 0 bases, the J end by 11 bases, with 14 bases between. The CDR3 sequence is CASSLAGGRQSQHF. CDR3 DNA: TGTGCCAGCAGCTTAGCGGGGGGGCGCCAGTCCCAGCATTTT.

This chain joins TRBV4-2 and TRBJ2-1; D remains unclear. The CDR3 spans 13 residues. The ends were cut back, 3 bases at V and 6 bases at J, with 9 bases in the middle. Per the germline V gene, CDR1 is LGHNA and CDR2 is YNFKEQ. The CDR3 region has the DNA TGTGCCAGCAGCCAGTCCCTGTCCAATGAGCAGTTCTTC. Translated, it gives CASSQSLSNEQFF.

This sequence joins TRBV28 and TRBJ2-7, with D possibly matching TRBD1 (6 bases). Germline lookup yields CDR1 MDHEN and CDR2 SYDVKM. Deletions cut 5 bases from V and 5 bases from J, with 13 bases between. This CDR3 is built from 13 residues. CDR3: CASSPPGDNEQYF. For the CDR3, the DNA is TGTGCCAGCAGTCCCCCAGGGGACAACGAGCAGTACTTC. Full variable domain (remainder filled in from reference TRBV28 and TRBJ2-7): DVKVTQSSRYLVKRTGEKVFLECVQDMDHENMFWYRQDPGLGLRLIYFSYDVKMKEKGDIPEGYSVSREKKERFSLILESASTNQTSMYLCASSPPGDNEQYFGPGTRLTVT.

CDR3 loop: CASNQGAEREQYF. Written as DNA, the CDR3 is TGTGCCAGTAACCAAGGAGCTGAGAGGGAGCAGTACTTC. This chain uses TRBV19 with TRBJ2-5; D is possibly TRBD2 (5 bases). CDR3 length: 13 amino acids. The germline gives CDR1 LNHDA, CDR2 SQIVND (reference sequence). V gave up 7 bases and J gave up 11 bases, with 20 bases separating them.

This chain links TRBV19 with TRBJ1-5; possibly TRBD1 for D (5 bases). V gave up 1 base and J gave up 4 bases, with 11 bases separating them. The germline CDR1 and CDR2 sequences are LNHDA and SQIVND (reference sequence). This CDR3 is 15 amino acids long. In DNA, the CDR3 is TGTGCCAGTAGTATAGGCGCAGGGTTTAATCAGCCCCAGCATTTT. Translating it yields CASSIGAGFNQPQHF.

The chain is built from TRBV7-9 and TRBJ2-7; D remains ambiguous. V lost 4 bases and J 2 bases, leaving 9 bases between the germline ends. The CDR3 extends over 13 amino acids. Germline V gene lookup returns CDR1 SEHNR and CDR2 FQNEAQ (reference sequence). The CDR3 DNA is TGTGCCAGCAGCTCTCGTATAGCCTACGAGCAGTACTTC. It encodes CASSSRIAYEQYF.

V gene TRBV27 combines with J gene TRBJ2-7; the match to TRBD1 covers 8 bases. The germline CDR1 and CDR2 sequences are MNHEY and SMNVEV (reference sequence). CDR3 length: 16 amino acids. Trimming cost V 5 bases and J 3 bases; bases outside gene matches: 12. CDR3 region: CASSVVPQGAYYEQYF. The CDR3 nucleotides read TGTGCCAGCAGTGTCGTCCCCCAGGGGGCCTACTACGAGCAGTACTTC.

A few counts support this clone. The chain couples TRBV2 to TRBJ1-1; D unresolved. Trimming removed 8 bases at V and 11 bases at J, with 18 bases between. Germline V CDR1 and CDR2: SNHLY, FYNNEI. The CDR3 covers 12 residues. CDR3 nucleotide sequence: TGTGCCAGCTCAGGTCGAGAGCCGGGGGCTTTCTTT. Encoded protein: CASSGREPGAFF.

The rearrangement links TRBV11-1 to TRBJ2-7, with D maybe TRBD1 (5 bases). The CDR3 sequence is 12 residues long. Germline V lookup: CDR1 SGHAT, CDR2 FQDESV (reference sequence). Trimming took off 5 bases at V and 5 bases at J, with 10 bases between the two ends. CDR3: CASSLVGHEQYF. The CDR3 DNA sequence: TGTGCCAGCAGCCTGGTGGGGCACGAGCAGTACTTC.

This clone was detected a few times. The chain employs TRBV10-3 and TRBJ1-2; 8 bases agree with TRBD1. CDR3 length: 14 residues. The junction had 7 bases not matched to a gene; V was cut back by 6 bases and J by 4 bases. The germline V gene encodes CDR1 ENHRY and CDR2 SYGVKD. CDR3 region: CAIRRQGPLYGYTF. The DNA of the CDR3 is TGTGCCATCAGGAGACAGGGGCCCCTCTATGGCTACACCTTC.

This clone has only one observation. The chain couples TRBV6-1 to TRBJ1-2, with D perhaps matching TRBD1 (6 bases). This CDR3 region has 15 residues. In germline, CDR1 is MNHNS, CDR2 SASEGT. With 5 bases removed from V and 4 bases from J, the gap between germline ends came to 17 bases. CDR3 nucleotides: TGTGCCAGCAGTTCCCGGGACAAATATTTCTATGGCTACACCTTC. Translated: CASSSRDKYFYGYTF.

The chain is built from TRBV27 and TRBJ1-5; 10 bases fit TRBD1. Losses at the gene ends were 2 bases for V and 5 bases for J; bases not matched to a gene: 3. Per the germline V gene, CDR1 is MNHEY and CDR2 is SMNVEV (reference sequence). The length of the CDR3 is 15 residues. CDR3 protein: CASSLGTGADQPQHF. CDR3 coding DNA: TGTGCCAGCAGTTTAGGGACAGGGGCGGATCAGCCCCAGCATTTT.